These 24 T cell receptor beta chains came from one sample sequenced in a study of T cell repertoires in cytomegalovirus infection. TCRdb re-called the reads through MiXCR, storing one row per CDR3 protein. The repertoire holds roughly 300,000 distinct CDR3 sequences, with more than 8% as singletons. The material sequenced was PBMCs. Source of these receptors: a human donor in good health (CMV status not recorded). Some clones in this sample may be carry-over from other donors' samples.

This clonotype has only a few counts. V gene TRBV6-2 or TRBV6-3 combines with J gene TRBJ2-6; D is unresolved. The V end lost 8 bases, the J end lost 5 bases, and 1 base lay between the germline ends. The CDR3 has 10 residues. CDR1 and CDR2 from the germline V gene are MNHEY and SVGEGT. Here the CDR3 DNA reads TGTGCCAGCCGGGCCAACGTCCTGACTTTC. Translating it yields CASRANVLTF.

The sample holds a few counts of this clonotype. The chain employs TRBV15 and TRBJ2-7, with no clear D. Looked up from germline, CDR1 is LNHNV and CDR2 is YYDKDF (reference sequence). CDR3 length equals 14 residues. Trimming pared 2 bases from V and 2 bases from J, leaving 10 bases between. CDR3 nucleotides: TGTGCCACCAGCAGATCGGCAGCCACCTACGAGCAGTACTTC. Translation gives CATSRSAATYEQYF.

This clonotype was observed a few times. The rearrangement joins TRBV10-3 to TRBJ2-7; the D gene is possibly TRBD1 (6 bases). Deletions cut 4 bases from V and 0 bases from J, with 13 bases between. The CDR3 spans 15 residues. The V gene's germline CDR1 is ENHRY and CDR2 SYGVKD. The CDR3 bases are TGTGCCATCAGTGGCGGTCAGGGGAGCTCCTACGAGCAGTACTTC. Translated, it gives CAISGGQGSSYEQYF.

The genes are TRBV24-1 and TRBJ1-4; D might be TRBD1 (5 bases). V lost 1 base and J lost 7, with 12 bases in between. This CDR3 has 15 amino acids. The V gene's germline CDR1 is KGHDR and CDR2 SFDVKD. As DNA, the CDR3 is TGTGCCACCAGTGATTTTACCAGTGGGGGTGAAAAACTGTTTTTT. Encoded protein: CATSDFTSGGEKLFF.

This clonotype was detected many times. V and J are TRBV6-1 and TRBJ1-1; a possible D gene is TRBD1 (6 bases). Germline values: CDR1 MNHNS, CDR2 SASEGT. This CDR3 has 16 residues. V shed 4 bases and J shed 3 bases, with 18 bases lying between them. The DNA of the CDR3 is TGTGCCAGCAGTGGGAGTGTTTACAGGGAGGACACTGAAGCTTTCTTT. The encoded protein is CASSGSVYREDTEAFF.

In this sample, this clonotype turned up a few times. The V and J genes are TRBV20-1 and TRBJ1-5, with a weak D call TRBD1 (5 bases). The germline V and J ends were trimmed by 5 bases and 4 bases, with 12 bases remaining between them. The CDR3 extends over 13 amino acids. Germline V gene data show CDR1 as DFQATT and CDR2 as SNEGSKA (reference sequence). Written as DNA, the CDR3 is TGCAGTGCTTTTCCTTCAGGGAATCAGCCCCAGCATTTT. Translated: CSAFPSGNQPQHF.

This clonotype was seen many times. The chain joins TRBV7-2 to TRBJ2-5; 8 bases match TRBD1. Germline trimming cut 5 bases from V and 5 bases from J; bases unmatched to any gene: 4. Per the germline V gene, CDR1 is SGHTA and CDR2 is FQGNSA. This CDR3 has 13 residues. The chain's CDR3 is CASSAHRGETQYF. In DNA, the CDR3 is TGTGCCAGCAGCGCACACAGGGGGGAGACCCAGTACTTC.

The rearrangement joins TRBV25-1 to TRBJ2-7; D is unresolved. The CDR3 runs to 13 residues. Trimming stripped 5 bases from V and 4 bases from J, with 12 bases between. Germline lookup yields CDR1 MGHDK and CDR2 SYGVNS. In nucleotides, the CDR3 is TGTGCCAGCAGTAGGACGACCAGGTACGAGCAGTACTTC. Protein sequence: CASSRTTRYEQYF.

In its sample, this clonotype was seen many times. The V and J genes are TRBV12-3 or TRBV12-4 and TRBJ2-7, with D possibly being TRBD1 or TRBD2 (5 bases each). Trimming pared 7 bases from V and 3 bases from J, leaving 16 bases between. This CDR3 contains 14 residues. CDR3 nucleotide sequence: TGTGCCAGCACCCCGGCTAGGGACCTCTACGAGCAGTACTTC. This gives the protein CASTPARDLYEQYF.

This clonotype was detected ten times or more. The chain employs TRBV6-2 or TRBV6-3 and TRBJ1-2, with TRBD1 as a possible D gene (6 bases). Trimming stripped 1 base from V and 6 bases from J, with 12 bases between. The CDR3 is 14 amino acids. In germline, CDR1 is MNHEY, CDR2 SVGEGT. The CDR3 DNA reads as TGTGCCAGCAGTTACTACAGGGAATTGGATGGCTACACCTTC. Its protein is CASSYYRELDGYTF.

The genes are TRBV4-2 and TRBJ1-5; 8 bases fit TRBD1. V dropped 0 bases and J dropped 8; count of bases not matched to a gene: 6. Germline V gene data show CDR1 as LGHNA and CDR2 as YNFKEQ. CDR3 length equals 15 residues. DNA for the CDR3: TGTGCCAGCAGCCAAGATTCAAACAGGGGGAAGCCCCAGCATTTT. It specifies CASSQDSNRGKPQHF.

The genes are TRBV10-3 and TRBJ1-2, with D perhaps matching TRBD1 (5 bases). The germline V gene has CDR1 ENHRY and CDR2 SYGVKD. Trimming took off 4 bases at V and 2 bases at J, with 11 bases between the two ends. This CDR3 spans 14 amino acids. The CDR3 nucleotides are TGTGCCATCAGTGCCCAGGGCGAAAACTATGGCTACACCTTC. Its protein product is CAISAQGENYGYTF.

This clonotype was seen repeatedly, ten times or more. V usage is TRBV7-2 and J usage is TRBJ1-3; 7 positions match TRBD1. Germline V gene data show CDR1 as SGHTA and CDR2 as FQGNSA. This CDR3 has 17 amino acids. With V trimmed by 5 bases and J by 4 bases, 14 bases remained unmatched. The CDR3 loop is CASSRGTAAFGGNTIYF. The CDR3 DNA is TGTGCCAGCAGCCGCGGGACAGCCGCTTTTGGCGGAAACACCATATATTTT.

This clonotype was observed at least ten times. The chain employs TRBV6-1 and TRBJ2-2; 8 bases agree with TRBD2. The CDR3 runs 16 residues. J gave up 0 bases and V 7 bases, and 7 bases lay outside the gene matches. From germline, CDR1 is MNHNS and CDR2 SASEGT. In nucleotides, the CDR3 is TGTGCCAGCATACGCGGGGGGCTCGCGAACACCGGGGAGCTGTTTTTT. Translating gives CASIRGGLANTGELFF.

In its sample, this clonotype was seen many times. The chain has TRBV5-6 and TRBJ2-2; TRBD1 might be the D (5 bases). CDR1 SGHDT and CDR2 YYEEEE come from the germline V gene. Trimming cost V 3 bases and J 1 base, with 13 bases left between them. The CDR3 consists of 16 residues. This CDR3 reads CASSSLGALNTGELFF. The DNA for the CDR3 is TGTGCCAGCAGCTCCCTAGGGGCTCTGAACACCGGGGAGCTGTTTTTT. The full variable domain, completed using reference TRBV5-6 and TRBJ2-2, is DAGVTQSPTHLIKTRGQQVTLRCSPKSGHDTVSWYQQALGQGPQFIFQYYEEEERQRGNFPDRFSGHQFPNYSSELNVNALLLGDSALYLCASSSLGALNTGELFFGEGSRLTVL.

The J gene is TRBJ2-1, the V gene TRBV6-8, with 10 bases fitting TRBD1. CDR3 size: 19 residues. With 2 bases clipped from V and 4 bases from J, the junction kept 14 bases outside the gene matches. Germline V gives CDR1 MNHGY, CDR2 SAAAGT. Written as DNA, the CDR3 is TGTGCCAGCAGTTACCGTGGGACAGGGGACTATTACGTTTACAATGAGCAGTTCTTC. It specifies CASSYRGTGDYYVYNEQFF.

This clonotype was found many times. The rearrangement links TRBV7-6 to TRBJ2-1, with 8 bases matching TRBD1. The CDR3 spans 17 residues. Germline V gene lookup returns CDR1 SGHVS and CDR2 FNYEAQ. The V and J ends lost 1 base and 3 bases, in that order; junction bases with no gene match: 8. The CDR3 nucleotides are TGTGCCAGCAGCTTAGAGGGCAGGACAGGGCACTACAATGAGCAGTTCTTC. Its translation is CASSLEGRTGHYNEQFF.

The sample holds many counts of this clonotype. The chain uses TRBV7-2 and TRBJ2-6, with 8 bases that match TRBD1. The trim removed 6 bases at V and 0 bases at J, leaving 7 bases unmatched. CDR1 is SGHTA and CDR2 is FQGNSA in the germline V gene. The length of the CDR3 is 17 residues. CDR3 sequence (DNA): TGTGCCAGCAGACCCGGGACAGGCGTCTCTGGGGCCAACGTCCTGACTTTC. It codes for CASRPGTGVSGANVLTF.

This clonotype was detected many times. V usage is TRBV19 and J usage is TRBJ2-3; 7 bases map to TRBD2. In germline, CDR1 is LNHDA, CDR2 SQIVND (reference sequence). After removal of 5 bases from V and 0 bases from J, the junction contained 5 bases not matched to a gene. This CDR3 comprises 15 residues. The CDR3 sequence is CASSAPGGSTDTQYF. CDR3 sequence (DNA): TGTGCCAGTAGTGCCCCCGGGGGGAGCACAGATACGCAGTATTTT.

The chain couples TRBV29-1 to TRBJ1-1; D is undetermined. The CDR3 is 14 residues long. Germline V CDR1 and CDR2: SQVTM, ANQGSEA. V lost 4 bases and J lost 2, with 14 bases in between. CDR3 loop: CSVVGSRSNTEAFF. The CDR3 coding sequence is TGCAGCGTTGTGGGCTCACGGAGCAACACTGAAGCTTTCTTT.

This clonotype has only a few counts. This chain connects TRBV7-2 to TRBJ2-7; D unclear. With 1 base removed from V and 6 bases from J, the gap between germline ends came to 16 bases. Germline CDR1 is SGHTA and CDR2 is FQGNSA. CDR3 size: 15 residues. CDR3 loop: CASSLDTSSTGEQYF. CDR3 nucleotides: TGTGCCAGCAGCTTAGATACCAGCTCTACTGGCGAGCAGTACTTC.

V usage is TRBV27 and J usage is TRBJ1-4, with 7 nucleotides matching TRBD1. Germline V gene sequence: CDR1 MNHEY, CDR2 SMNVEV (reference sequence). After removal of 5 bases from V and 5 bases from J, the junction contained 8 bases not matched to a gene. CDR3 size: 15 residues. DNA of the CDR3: TGTGCCAGCAGTACCGGACAGGTAGCAAATGAAAAACTGTTTTTT. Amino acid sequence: CASSTGQVANEKLFF.

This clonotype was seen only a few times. Here the CDR3 reads CSASGVGPYGYTF. CDR3 sequence (DNA): TGCAGTGCTAGTGGGGTCGGTCCCTATGGCTACACCTTC. The rearrangement links TRBV20-1 to TRBJ1-2; D ambiguous. V lost 3 bases and J 4 bases, leaving 12 bases between the germline ends. The CDR3 is made up of 13 amino acids. From germline, CDR1 is DFQATT and CDR2 SNEGSKA (reference sequence).

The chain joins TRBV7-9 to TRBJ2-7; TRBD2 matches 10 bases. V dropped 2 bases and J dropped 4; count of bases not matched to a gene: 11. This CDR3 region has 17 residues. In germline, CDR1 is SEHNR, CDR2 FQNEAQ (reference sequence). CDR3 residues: CASSLLAGASLSYEQYF. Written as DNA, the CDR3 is TGTGCCAGCAGCTTACTAGCGGGAGCGTCCCTTTCTTACGAGCAGTACTTC.